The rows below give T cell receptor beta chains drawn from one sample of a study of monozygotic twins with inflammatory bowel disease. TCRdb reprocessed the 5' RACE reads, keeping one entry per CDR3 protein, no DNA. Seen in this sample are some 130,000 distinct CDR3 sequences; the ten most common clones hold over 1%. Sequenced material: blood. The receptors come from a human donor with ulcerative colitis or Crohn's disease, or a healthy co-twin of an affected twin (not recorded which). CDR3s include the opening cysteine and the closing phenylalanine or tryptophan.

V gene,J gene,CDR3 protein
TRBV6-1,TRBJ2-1,CASNEAGSYNEQFF
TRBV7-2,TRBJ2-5,CASSFLIGEGHETQYF
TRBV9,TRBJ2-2,CASSPESPNTGELFF
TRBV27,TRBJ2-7,CASSPLGFEQYF
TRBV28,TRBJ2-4,CASSLVSGRAASKNIQYF
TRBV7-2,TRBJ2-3,CASSLAWADTQYF
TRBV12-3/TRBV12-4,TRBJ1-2,CASSLSGNNYGYTF
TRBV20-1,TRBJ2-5,CSARDGGVLQETQYF
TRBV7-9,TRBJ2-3,CASSLSSGPDTQYF
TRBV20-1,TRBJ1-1,CSAPPVGWGTEAFF
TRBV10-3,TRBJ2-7,CAISEPGAYEQYF
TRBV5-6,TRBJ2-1,CASSPRTSTNNEQFF
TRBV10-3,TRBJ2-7,CAISGPGQGGEHYF
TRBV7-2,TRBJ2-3,CASSITFSTDTQYF
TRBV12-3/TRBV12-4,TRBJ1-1,CASRLTGDTEAFF
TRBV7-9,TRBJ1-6,CASSLYNTPENSPLHF
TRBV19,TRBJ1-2,CASSSTGTRGDGYTF
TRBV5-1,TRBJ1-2,CASSWGQGVNGYTF
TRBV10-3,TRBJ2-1,CAIRGTSGPNEQFF
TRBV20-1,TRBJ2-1,CSARDKGAAPKREQFF
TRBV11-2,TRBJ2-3,CASSFVTESTDTQYF
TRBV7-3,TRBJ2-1,CASSQFLGGGYNEQFF
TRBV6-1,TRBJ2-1,CATGGGSLGDEQFF
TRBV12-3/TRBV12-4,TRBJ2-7,CASSPDGYYEQYF
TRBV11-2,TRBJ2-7,CASSSLRGHEQYF
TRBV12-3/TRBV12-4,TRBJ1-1,CASRNRGFEAFF
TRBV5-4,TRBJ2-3,CASSLVRGAEADTQYF
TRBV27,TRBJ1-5,CASASPGNQPQHF
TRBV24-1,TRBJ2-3,CATSDPPLGRRTDTQYF
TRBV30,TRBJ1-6,CAWSPRGAYNSPLHF
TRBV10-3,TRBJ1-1,CAISESESGNTEAFF
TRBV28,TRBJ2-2,CATTLTTGELFF
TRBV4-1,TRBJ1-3,CASSQAERRFSGNTIYF
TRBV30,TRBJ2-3,CAWNQGGTTDTQYF
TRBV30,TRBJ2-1,CAWSVPTSGYNEQFF
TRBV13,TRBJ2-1,CASSGAGTRVHEQFF
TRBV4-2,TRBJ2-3,CASSHRTSGRIKGTDTQYF
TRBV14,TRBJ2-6,CASSQGTDGANVLTF
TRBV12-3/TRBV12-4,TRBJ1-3,CASTPQGNTIYF
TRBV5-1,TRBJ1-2,CASSLGQGPAGGYTF
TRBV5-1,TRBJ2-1,CASSPDLAGVGGEQFF
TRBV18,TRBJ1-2,CASSPSLVQFYGYTF
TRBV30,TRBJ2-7,CAWSLTDRGLYEQYF
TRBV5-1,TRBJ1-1,CASSMTRGPNTEAFF
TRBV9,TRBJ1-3,CASSVERGSYSGNTIYF
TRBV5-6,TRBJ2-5,CASSPTGAWETQYF
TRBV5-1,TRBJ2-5,CASSYWTGISETQYF